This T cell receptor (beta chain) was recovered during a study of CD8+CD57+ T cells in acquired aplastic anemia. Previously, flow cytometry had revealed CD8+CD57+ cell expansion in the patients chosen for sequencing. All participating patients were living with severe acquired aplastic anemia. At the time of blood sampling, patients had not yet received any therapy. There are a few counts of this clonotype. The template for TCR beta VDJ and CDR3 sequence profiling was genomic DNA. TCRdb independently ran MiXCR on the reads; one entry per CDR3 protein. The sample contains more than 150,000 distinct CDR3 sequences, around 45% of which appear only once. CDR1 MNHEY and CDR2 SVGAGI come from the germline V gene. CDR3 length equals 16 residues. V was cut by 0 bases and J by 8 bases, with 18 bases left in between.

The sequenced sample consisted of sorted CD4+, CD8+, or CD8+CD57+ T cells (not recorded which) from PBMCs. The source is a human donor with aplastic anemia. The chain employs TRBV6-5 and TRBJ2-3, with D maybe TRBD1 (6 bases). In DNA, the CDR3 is TGTGCCAGCAGTTACTCAGACAGGAGCTCGGCCAGTACGCAGTATTTT. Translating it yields CASSYSDRSSASTQYF.